The 25 T cell receptor beta chains listed next were all sequenced from one sample in a study of blood T cells in healthy people across ages. PCR was performed a second time for about 6 to 12 cycles using a sample-barcoded 5' primer and a J-beta primer mix. Using its own MiXCR run on the 5' RACE reads, TCRdb lists one record per CDR3 protein. Here the sample spans over 1,500,000 distinct CDR3 sequences, roughly 43% being singletons. Sequencing was done on a sample of blood. The receptor set was obtained from a human donor in good health.

The chain has TRBV5-1 and TRBJ2-4, with 11 nucleotides matching TRBD2. Judging by the DNA end, TRBJ2-7 fits better; the J call may be wrong. Germline CDR1 reads SGHRS; CDR2 reads YFSETQ. The CDR3 consists of 18 residues. The CDR3 nucleotides are TGCGCCAGCAGCTGGGGAAGCCTAGCGGGGGGACGTCCCTACGAGCAGTACTTC. It is translated as CASSWGSLAGGRPYEQYF.

This clonotype has just a few counts. The V and J genes are TRBV7-2 and TRBJ1-2; a weak D match, TRBD1 (5 bases). CDR1 is SGHTA, CDR2 FQGNSA, per germline. This CDR3 is 13 amino acids long. CDR3 region: CAAAPRGCHDYTF. DNA for the CDR3: TGTGCAGCAGCTCCGCGGGGCTGTCATGACTACACCTTC.

This rearrangement joins TRBV5-6 to TRBJ2-1; D may be TRBD1 (6 bases). Germline assignment: CDR1 SGHDT and CDR2 YYEEEE. CDR3 size: 16 residues. V was shortened by 5 bases and J by 4 bases, with 19 bases between the two germline ends. CDR3 bases: TGTGCCAGCAGTAATGCTTGGACAGTCGATTACAATGAGCAGTTCTTC. As protein: CASSNAWTVDYNEQFF.

As to this clonotype: The junction departs from the called germline gene at one end, perhaps through a read error. The chain has TRBV24-1 and TRBJ2-1; D is uncertain. CDR1 is KGHDR, CDR2 SFDVKD, per germline. CDR3 length equals 16 residues. In DNA form, the CDR3 reads TGTGCCACCAGTGATCCGGGCTATAGCTCCTACAGTGAGCAGTTCTTC. Its protein is CATSDPGYSSYSEQFF.

The chain links TRBV3-1 to TRBJ1-1; 8 bases map to TRBD1. Germline CDR1 LGHDT, CDR2 YNNKEL (reference sequence). Trimming at V came to 1 base and at J to 11 bases, leaving 6 bases not matched to a gene. The CDR3 covers 13 residues. This chain's CDR3 is CASSQAGQGKAFF. The DNA of the CDR3 is TGTGCCAGCAGCCAAGCCGGACAGGGAAAGGCTTTCTTT. Looking up the rest from reference TRBV3-1 and TRBJ1-1 gives the full variable domain: DTAVSQTPKYLVTQMGNDKSIKCEQNLGHDTMYWYKQDSKKFLKIMFSYNNKELIINETVPNRFSPKSPDKAHLNLHINSLELGDSAVYFCASSQAGQGKAFFGQGTRLTVV.

The genes are TRBV10-3 and TRBJ2-1, with D possibly TRBD2 on 5 matching bases. Between the trimmed V and J ends, which lost 6 bases and 5 bases, there was a span of 11 bases. The germline gives CDR1 ENHRY, CDR2 SYGVKD. CDR3 length: 13 residues. DNA of the CDR3: TGTGCCATCAGAGCGGACTCGCACAATGAGCAGTTCTTC. Residues: CAIRADSHNEQFF.

This clonotype has just a few counts. The chain uses TRBV28 and TRBJ2-5; 9 nucleotides agree with TRBD1. The J call may be wrong; the DNA end is better matched by TRBJ2-7. Germline V lookup: CDR1 MDHEN, CDR2 SYDVKM. The CDR3 consists of 15 residues. The CDR3: CASSYRGLPPYEQYF. The CDR3 nucleotides read TGTGCCAGCAGTTACAGGGGGCTCCCTCCGTACGAGCAGTACTTC.

This clonotype was observed a handful of times. The J gene is TRBJ2-7, the V gene TRBV20-1; D may be TRBD1 (5 bases). V lost 5 bases, J lost 0 bases, and 23 bases lay in between. This CDR3 has 17 amino acids. CDR1 is DFQATT and CDR2 is SNEGSKA in the germline V gene (reference sequence). The CDR3 region has the DNA TGCAGTGCTCCGGTCCCCGGTCGGACACCAGCCTCCTACGAGCAGTACTTC. Its protein product is CSAPVPGRTPASYEQYF.

This clonotype was detected once. The chain combines TRBV5-6 with TRBJ1-2; 7 bases are shared with TRBD1. CDR3 length: 16 amino acids. Per the germline V gene, CDR1 is SGHDT and CDR2 is YYEEEE. Trimming at V came to 2 bases and at J to 4 bases, leaving 11 bases not matched to a gene. CDR3 residues: CASSFGGGGALYGYTF. The CDR3 DNA sequence: TGTGCCAGCAGCTTCGGTGGAGGGGGCGCTCTCTATGGCTACACCTTC.

This clonotype was detected a few times. The rearrangement joins TRBV20-1 to TRBJ1-1, with a tentative D call TRBD1 (5 bases). The germline V gene encodes CDR1 DFQATT and CDR2 SNEGSKA (reference sequence). Trimming cost V 1 base and J 0 bases, with 6 bases left between them. This CDR3 is 13 amino acids long. The CDR3 sequence: CSARGGMNTEAFF. Here the CDR3 DNA reads TGCAGTGCTAGAGGGGGGATGAACACTGAAGCTTTCTTT.

The chain has TRBV29-1 and TRBJ2-7, with 7 bases identical to TRBD1. CDR1 SQVTM and CDR2 ANQGSEA come from the germline V gene. There are 14 residues in the CDR3. Unmatched junction bases numbered 11, after V lost 7 bases and J lost 2 bases. As DNA, the CDR3 is TGCAGCGCCTCCGGCAGGGGGTTGACCTACGAGCAGTACTTC. This gives the protein CSASGRGLTYEQYF.

In its sample, this clonotype was seen a few times. The junction departs from germline at one end; a sequencing error may be responsible. The gene calls are TRBV29-1 and TRBJ2-3; D is unclear. In germline, CDR1 is SQVTM, CDR2 ANQGSEA. CDR3 length equals 12 residues. In DNA form, the CDR3 reads TGCAGCGATGAATTGCAGCTCGGTACGCAGTATTTT. Its protein is CSDELQLGTQYF.

The gene calls are TRBV6-2 or TRBV6-3 and TRBJ2-7; D is undetermined. Germline V lookup: CDR1 MNHEY, CDR2 SVGEGT. Trimming shortened V by 2 bases and J by 3 bases, and 8 bases separated the two germline ends. CDR3 length: 13 residues. The CDR3 loop is CASSYTVNYEQYF. CDR3 coding DNA: TGTGCCAGCAGTTACACGGTAAACTACGAGCAGTACTTC.

This sequence joins TRBV11-3 and TRBJ2-6, with 9 positions matching TRBD1. The CDR3 is 17 amino acids. Germline CDR1 and CDR2: SGHNT and YENEEA. With 5 bases clipped from V and 4 bases from J, the junction kept 9 bases outside the gene matches. The chain's CDR3 is CASSLGQGYSGANVLTF. CDR3 nucleotides: TGTGCCAGCAGCCTTGGACAGGGGTACTCCGGGGCCAACGTCCTGACTTTC.

The sample holds a few counts of this clonotype. J is TRBJ1-2 and V is TRBV28; TRBD1 agrees at 9 bases. Trimming removed 11 bases from V and 5 bases from J; junction bases left unmatched: 9. The CDR3 spans 13 residues. Germline V gives CDR1 MDHEN, CDR2 SYDVKM. The chain's CDR3 is CAGGDRGTYGYTF. The DNA of the CDR3 is TGTGCCGGGGGAGACAGGGGGACGTATGGCTACACCTTC.

The rearrangement joins TRBV5-1 to TRBJ2-5; tentatively, D is TRBD1 (5 bases). CDR3 size: 14 residues. Deletions cut 0 bases from V and 5 bases from J, with 11 bases between. Per germline, CDR1 SGHRS and CDR2 YFSETQ. The CDR3, as DNA: TGCGCCAGCAGCTTGGGGCAGGGCTGGGAGACCCAGTACTTC. Residues: CASSLGQGWETQYF.

Comment on this clonotype: Its ends do not fully match the called genes, so a read error is possible. The V call is TRBV7-3, the J call TRBJ2-7; D may correspond to TRBD1 or TRBD2 (6 bases each). The germline V gene has CDR1 SGHTA and CDR2 FQGTGA. This CDR3 spans 15 amino acids. Here the CDR3 reads CASGLRGSGADEQYF. The CDR3 DNA is TGTGCCAGCGGCTTAAGGGGTTCGGGGGCAGACGAGCAGTACTTC.

This clonotype was seen a handful of times. The junction and the germline gene differ at one end; a read error may be behind it. The V and J genes are TRBV28 and TRBJ2-5; D is unclear. Germline V gene sequence: CDR1 MDHEN, CDR2 SYDVKM. CDR3 length: 13 amino acids. The CDR3 DNA sequence: TGTGCCAGCAGCGCGCAGACCCAAGAGGCCCAGTACTTC. It codes for CASSAQTQEAQYF.

This clonotype has just a few counts. The chain combines TRBV5-5 with TRBJ1-2, with D maybe TRBD1 (6 bases). CDR1 SGHKS and CDR2 YYEKEE come from the germline V gene (reference sequence). The length of the CDR3 is 16 residues. Trimming removed 0 bases from V and 0 bases from J, with 12 bases in between. As DNA, the CDR3 is TGTGCCAGCAGCTTGGAACAGGGAACCACTAACTATGGCTACACCTTC. Its translation: CASSLEQGTTNYGYTF.

The rearrangement links TRBV2 to TRBJ2-3, with a tentative D call TRBD1 (5 bases). The V and J ends lost 6 bases and 4 bases respectively, with 17 bases between them. Germline assignment: CDR1 SNHLY and CDR2 FYNNEI. This CDR3 is 15 amino acids long. Written as DNA, the CDR3 is TGTGCCAGCAGCCTACAGGATAGATTTCCAGATACGCAGTATTTT. Protein sequence: CASSLQDRFPDTQYF.

The chain recombines TRBV6-2 or TRBV6-3 with TRBJ2-7; TRBD2 matches 12 bases. The CDR3 is made up of 16 amino acids. Germline V lookup: CDR1 MNHEY, CDR2 SVGEGT. J gave up 3 bases and V 2 bases, and 5 bases lay outside the gene matches. In DNA, the CDR3 is TGTGCCAGCAGTTACCCGACTAGCGGGGGACACTACGAGCAGTACTTC. This codes for CASSYPTSGGHYEQYF.

Only a few counts were recorded for this clonotype. The chain employs TRBV29-1 and TRBJ2-1; D uncertain. The CDR3 is 14 amino acids. From germline, CDR1 is SQVTM and CDR2 ANQGSEA. Trimming took off 6 bases at V and 4 bases at J, with 16 bases between the two ends. DNA of the CDR3: TGCAGCGTCTTGCCGATTGTCAGTTACAATGAGCAGTTCTTC. Protein product: CSVLPIVSYNEQFF.

This clonotype appeared a few times. The chain links TRBV6-6 to TRBJ1-1; the D is unclear. The CDR3 is 14 amino acids. CDR1 MNHNY and CDR2 SVGAGI come from the germline V gene (reference sequence). V shed 0 bases and J shed 1 base, with 6 bases lying between them. The CDR3 DNA reads as TGTGCCAGCAGTTACTCGAGCCCGAACACTGAAGCTTTCTTT. Translated, it gives CASSYSSPNTEAFF.

This clonotype was picked up a small number of times. V usage is TRBV9 and J usage is TRBJ2-3; weak D call: TRBD2 (6 bases). V gave up 4 bases and J gave up 2 bases, with 11 bases separating them. The length of the CDR3 is 14 residues. In germline, CDR1 is SGDLS, CDR2 YYNGEE. CDR3 sequence (DNA): TGTGCCAGCAGCTCAGGACTATTCACAGATACGCAGTATTTT. Protein: CASSSGLFTDTQYF.

The rearrangement joins TRBV20-1 to TRBJ1-2; maybe TRBD1 (5 bases). CDR1 and CDR2 from the germline V gene are DFQATT and SNEGSKA (reference sequence). The CDR3 has 14 amino acids. Trimming removed 6 bases from V and 3 bases from J, with 17 bases in between. CDR3 region: CSAKKGGTHYGYTF. CDR3 nucleotides: TGCAGTGCGAAAAAAGGTGGGACTCACTATGGCTACACCTTC.